This T cell receptor beta chain was obtained from a study of CD8 T cells in ankylosing spondylitis (dated by TCRdb to the late 2010s). With respect to the entire study: The study profiled T cell receptor beta repertoires in healthy donors and ankylosing spondylitis patients to find disease-linked TCR variants. The full study cohort was made up of approximately 27 ankylosing spondylitis patients and 95 to 130 healthy donors. Peripheral blood was sampled, and synovial fluid was additionally collected from ankylosing spondylitis patients.

CDR1 and CDR2 (SGDLS, YYNGEE) derive from the germline V gene. From cysteine to phenylalanine, the CDR3 is 15 amino acids long. The listed sequencing device is Illumina HiSeq 2500. Quantitative 5'-RACE with molecular barcodes was used to prepare TCR beta libraries. As for how the authors treated the data: To identify disease-linked TCR variants, a new computational method was used, one built on a probabilistic model of VDJ rearrangement. TCRdb passed the public sequencing reads through fastp at Q25 and MiXCR, retaining productive beta sequences. Records with the same CDR3 protein are collapsed into one entry carrying the most frequent genes and DNA. Here the V and J calls rest on TCRdb's processing, not on the authors' analysis. Here the sample has 6,000 to 7,500 distinct CDR3 sequences; 2.5% to 3% occur a single time. The ten top clones hold around 40% of the sample. This clonotype has only one observation. Its antigen remains undetermined. The DNA is left out, because the CDR3 cannot be placed on it with certainty; the CDR3 is given as TCRdb lists it.

What the study reported, not specific to this receptor: Significant enrichment of the disease-linked clones was reported in matched synovial fluid samples from ankylosing spondylitis patients. A CD8+ phenotype was shown by the disease-linked clones, which were found at relatively low frequencies in peripheral blood. Blood from ankylosing spondylitis patients appeared to be characterized by a TCR beta motif made up of seven or eight highly homologous amino acid variants. Some motif variants had previously been reported in the synovial fluid and blood of reactive arthritis patients, which suggests shared mechanisms of disease initiation.

Input material: blood, either unsorted or a sorted T cell fraction (not recorded which). The V and J segments used are TRBV9 and TRBJ2-1; the table's D call, TRBD2, was not checked against the DNA. This receptor was taken from a female donor with ankylosing spondylitis or in good health (not recorded which). The CDR3 here reads CASSVGGGSRNELFF.